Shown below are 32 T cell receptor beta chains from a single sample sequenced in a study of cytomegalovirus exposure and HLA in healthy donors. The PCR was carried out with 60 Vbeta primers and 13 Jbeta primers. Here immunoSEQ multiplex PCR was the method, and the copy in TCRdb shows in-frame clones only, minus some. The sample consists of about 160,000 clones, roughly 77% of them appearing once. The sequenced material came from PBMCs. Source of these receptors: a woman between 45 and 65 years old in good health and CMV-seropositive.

The CDR3 nucleotides read TGTGCCAGCAGCTTAGCCTTTTCTAGCGGGGGCTCCACAGATACGCAGTATTTT. It codes for CASSLAFSSGGSTDTQYF. The chain employs TRBV7-2 and TRBJ2-3; 10 bases line up with TRBD2. This CDR3 region has 18 residues. The trim removed 0 bases at V and 2 bases at J, leaving 8 bases unmatched. Germline CDR1 and CDR2: SGHTA and FQGNSA.

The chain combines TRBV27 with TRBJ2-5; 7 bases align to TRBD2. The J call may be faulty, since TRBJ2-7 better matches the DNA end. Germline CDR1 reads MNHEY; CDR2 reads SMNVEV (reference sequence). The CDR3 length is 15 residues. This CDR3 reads CASSGPGGHRYEQYF. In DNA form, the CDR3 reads TGTGCCAGCAGTGGGCCGGGGGGTCACCGATACGAGCAGTACTTC.

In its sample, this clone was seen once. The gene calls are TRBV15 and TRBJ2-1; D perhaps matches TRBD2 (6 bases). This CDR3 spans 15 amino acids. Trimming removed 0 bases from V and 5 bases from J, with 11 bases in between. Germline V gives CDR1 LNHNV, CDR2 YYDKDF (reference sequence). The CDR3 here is CATSRDGRSHNEQFF. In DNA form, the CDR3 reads TGTGCCACCAGCAGAGACGGGAGAAGCCACAATGAGCAGTTCTTC.

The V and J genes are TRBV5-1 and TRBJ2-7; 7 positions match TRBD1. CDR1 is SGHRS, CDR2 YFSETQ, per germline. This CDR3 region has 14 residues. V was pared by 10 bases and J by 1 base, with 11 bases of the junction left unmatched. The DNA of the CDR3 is TGCGCCTCCTGCTTGGGACAGCTATCCTACGAGCAGTACTTC. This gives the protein CASCLGQLSYEQYF.

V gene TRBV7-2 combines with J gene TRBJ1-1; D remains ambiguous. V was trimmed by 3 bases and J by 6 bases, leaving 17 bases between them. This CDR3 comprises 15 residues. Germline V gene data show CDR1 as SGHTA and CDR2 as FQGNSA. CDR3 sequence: CASSFGAGRTSEAFF. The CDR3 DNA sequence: TGTGCCAGCAGCTTCGGTGCCGGGAGGACCTCTGAAGCTTTCTTT.

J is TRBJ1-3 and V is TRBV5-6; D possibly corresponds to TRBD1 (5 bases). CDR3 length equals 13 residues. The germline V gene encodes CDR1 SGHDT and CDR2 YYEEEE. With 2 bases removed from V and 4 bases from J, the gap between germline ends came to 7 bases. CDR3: CASSLGVGNTIYF. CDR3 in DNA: TGTGCCAGCAGCTTAGGGGTCGGAAACACCATATATTTT.

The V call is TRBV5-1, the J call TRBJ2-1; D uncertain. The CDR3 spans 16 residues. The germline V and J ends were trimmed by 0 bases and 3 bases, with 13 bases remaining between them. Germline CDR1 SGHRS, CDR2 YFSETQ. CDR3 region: CASSLVFRGSYNEQFF. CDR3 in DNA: TGCGCCAGCAGCTTGGTTTTTCGCGGAAGCTACAATGAGCAGTTCTTC.

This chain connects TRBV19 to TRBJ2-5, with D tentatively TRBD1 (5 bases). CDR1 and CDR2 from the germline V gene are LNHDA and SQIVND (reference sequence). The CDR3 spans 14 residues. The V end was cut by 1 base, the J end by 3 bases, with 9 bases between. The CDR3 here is CASSIVLTEETQYF. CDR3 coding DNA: TGTGCCAGTAGTATAGTGCTGACAGAAGAGACCCAGTACTTC.

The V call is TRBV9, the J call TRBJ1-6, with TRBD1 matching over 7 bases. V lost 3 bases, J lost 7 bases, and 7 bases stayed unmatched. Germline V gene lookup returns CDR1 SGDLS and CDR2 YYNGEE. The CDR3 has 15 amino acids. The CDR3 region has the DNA TGTGCCAGCAGCGGATCCGGGACAGACAATTCACCCCTCCACTTT. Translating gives CASSGSGTDNSPLHF.

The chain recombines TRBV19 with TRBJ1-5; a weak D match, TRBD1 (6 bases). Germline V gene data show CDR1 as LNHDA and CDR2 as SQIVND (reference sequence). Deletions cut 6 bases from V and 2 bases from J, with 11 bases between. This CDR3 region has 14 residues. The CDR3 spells CASSQGYGNQPQHF. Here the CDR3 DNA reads TGTGCCAGTAGCCAGGGGTACGGCAATCAGCCCCAGCATTTT.

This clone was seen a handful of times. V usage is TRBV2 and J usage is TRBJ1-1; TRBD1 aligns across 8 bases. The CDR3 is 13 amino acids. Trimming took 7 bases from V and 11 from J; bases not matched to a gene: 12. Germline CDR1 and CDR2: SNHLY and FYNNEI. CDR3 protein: CASNQGAGMGAFF. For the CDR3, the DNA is TGTGCCAGCAATCAGGGGGCGGGTATGGGGGCTTTCTTT.

CDR3 DNA sequence: TGTGCCAGCAGTTTAGGGACAGGTGTCTCCTACGAGCAGTACTTC. This translates into CASSLGTGVSYEQYF. The chain employs TRBV27 and TRBJ2-7, with 8 positions matching TRBD1. The CDR3 extends over 15 amino acids. The trim removed 2 bases at V and 0 bases at J, leaving 3 bases unmatched. CDR1 and CDR2 from the germline V gene are MNHEY and SMNVEV (reference sequence).

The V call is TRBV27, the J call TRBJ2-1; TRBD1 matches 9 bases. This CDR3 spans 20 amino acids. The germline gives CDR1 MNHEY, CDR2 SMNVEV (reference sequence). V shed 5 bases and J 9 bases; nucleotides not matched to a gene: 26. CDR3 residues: CASSPRKNESGTGFIGEQFF. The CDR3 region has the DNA TGTGCCAGCAGTCCGCGGAAAAATGAGTCCGGGACAGGGTTCATCGGTGAGCAGTTCTTC.

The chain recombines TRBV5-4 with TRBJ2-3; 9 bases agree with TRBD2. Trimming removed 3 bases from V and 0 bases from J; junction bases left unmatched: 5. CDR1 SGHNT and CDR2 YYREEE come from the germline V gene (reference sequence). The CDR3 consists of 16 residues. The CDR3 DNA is TGTGCCAGCAGCTCGCACACTAGCGGGAGCACAGATACGCAGTATTTT. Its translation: CASSSHTSGSTDTQYF.

The CDR3 DNA follows: TGTGCCAGCTCGCCCGGGGTAGCGGGAACCAGGGAGCAGTTCTTC. Translated, it gives CASSPGVAGTREQFF. V and J are TRBV6-5 and TRBJ2-1, with TRBD2 identical over 8 bases. V lost 8 bases to trimming and J lost 10 bases; unmatched junction nucleotides: 16. Germline V gene data show CDR1 as MNHEY and CDR2 as SVGAGI. This CDR3 is built from 15 residues.

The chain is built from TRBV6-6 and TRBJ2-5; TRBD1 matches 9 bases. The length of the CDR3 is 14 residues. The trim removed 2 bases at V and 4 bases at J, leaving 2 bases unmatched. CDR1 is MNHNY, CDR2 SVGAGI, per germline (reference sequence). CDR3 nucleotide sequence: TGTGCCAGCAGTTACGTGGACAGGGGAGAGACCCAGTACTTC. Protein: CASSYVDRGETQYF.

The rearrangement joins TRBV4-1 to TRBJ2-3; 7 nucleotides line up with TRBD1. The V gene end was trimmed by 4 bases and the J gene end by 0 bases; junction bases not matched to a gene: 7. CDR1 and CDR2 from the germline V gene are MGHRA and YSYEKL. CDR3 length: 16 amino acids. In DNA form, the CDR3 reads TGCGCCAGCAGCCGATCCGGGACAGAGAGCACAGATACGCAGTATTTT. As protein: CASSRSGTESTDTQYF.

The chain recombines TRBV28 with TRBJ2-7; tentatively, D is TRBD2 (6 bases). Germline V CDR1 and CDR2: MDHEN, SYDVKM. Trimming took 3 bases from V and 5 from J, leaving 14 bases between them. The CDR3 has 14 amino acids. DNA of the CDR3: TGTGCCAGCAGTTTGGAGGGAAACGTCCACGAGCAGTACTTC. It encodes CASSLEGNVHEQYF.

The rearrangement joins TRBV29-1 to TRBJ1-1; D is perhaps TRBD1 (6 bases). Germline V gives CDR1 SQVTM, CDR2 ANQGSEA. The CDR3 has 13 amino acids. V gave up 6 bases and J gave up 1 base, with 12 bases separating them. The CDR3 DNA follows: TGCAGCGTATCTCTACAGGGGAACACTGAAGCTTTCTTT. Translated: CSVSLQGNTEAFF.

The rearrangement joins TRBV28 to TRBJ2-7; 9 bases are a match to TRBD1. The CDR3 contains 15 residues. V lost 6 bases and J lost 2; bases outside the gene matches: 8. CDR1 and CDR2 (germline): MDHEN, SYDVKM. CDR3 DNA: TGTGCCAGCAGACTCCCCGGGACAGGGACCTACGAGCAGTACTTC. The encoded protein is CASRLPGTGTYEQYF.

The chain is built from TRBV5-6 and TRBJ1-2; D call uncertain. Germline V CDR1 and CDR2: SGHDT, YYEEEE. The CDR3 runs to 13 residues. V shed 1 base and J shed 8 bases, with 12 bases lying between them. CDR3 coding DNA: TGTGCCAGCAGCTTGAAGGGTGCGGGAGGCTACACCTTC. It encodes CASSLKGAGGYTF. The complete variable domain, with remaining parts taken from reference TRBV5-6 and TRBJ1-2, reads DAGVTQSPTHLIKTRGQQVTLRCSPKSGHDTVSWYQQALGQGPQFIFQYYEEEERQRGNFPDRFSGHQFPNYSSELNVNALLLGDSALYLCASSLKGAGGYTFGSGTRLTVV.

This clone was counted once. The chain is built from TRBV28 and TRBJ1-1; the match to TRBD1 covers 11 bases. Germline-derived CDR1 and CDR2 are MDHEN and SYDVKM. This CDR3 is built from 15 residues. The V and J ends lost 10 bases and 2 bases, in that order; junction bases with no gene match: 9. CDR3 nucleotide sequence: TGTGCCACCACCTGGGACAGGGGGTCTAACACTGAAGCTTTCTTT. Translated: CATTWDRGSNTEAFF.

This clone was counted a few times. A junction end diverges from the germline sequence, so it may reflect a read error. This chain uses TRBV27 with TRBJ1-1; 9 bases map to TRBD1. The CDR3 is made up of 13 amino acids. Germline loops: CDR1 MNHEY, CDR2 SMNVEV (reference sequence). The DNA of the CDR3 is TGTGCCAGCAGTGACGGACAGGGGATAGATAGGGTCTTT. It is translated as CASSDGQGIDRVF.

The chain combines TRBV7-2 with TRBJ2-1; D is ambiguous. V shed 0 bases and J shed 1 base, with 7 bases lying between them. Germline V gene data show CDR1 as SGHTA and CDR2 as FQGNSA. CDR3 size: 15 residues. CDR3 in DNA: TGTGCCAGCAGCTTAGCTGCGACTTCCTACAATGAGCAGTTCTTC. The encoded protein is CASSLAATSYNEQFF.

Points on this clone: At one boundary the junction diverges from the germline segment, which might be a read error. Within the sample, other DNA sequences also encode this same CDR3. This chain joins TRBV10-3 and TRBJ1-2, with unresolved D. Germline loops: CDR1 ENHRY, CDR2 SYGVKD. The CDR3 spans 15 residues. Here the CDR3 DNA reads TGCGCCATCTGGATGGGTACAGCCGAACATTCTGGCTACACCTTC. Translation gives CAIWMGTAEHSGYTF.

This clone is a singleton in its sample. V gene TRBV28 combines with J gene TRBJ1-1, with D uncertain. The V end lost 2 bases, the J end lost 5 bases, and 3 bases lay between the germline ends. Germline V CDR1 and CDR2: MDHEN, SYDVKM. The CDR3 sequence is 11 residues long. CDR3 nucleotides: TGTGCCAGCAGTTTAGCGACTGAAGCTTTCTTT. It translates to CASSLATEAFF.

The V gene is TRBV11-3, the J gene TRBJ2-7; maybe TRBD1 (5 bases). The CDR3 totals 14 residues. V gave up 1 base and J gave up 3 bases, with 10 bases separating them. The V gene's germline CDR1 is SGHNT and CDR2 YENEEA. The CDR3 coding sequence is TGTGCCAGCAGCTTAGCTGCTCAGGGCTACGAGCAGTACTTC. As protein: CASSLAAQGYEQYF.

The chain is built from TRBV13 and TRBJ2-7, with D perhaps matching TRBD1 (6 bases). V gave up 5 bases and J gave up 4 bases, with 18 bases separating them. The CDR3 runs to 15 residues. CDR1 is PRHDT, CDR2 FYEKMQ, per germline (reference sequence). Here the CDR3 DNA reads TGTGCCAGCAGCCCGGTGGGGGCCGACCTATACGAGCAGTACTTC. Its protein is CASSPVGADLYEQYF.

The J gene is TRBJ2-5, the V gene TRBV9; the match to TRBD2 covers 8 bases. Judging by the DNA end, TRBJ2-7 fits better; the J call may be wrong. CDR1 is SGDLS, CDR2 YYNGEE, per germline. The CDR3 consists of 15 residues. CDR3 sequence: CASSVGSGSFNEQYF. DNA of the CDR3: TGTGCCAGCAGCGTAGGGAGCGGGAGCTTCAACGAGCAGTACTTC.

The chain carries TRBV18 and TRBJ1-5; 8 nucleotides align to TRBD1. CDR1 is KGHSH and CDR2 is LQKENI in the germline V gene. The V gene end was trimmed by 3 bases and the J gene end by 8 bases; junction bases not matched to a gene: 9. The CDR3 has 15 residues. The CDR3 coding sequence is TGTGCCAGCTCACCCTACGGACAGGGAGGGGAGCCCCAGCATTTT. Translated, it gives CASSPYGQGGEPQHF.

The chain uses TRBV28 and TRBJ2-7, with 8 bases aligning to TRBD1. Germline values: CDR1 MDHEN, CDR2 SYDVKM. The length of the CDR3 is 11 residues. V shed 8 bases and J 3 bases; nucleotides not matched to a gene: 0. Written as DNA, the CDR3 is TGTGCCAGCGGGACAGGCTACGAGCAGTACTTC. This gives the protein CASGTGYEQYF.

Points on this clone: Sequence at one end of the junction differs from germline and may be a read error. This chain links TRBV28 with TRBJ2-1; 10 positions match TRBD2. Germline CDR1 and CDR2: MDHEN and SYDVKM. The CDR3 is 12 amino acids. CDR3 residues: CASSLASGSSVF. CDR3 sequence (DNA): TGTGCCAGCAGTTTAGCTAGCGGGAGTTCGGTCTTC.